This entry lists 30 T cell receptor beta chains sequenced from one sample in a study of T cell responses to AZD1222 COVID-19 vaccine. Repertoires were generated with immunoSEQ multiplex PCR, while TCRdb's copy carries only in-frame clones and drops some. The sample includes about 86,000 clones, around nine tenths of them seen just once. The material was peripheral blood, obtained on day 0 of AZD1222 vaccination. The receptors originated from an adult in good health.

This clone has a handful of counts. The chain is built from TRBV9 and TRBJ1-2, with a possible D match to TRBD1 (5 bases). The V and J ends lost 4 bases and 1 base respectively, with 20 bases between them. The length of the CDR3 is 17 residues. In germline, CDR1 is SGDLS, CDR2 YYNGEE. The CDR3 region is CASSPRDGSRGNYGYTF. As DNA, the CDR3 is TGTGCCAGCAGCCCACGGGACGGCTCTAGAGGTAACTATGGCTACACCTTC.

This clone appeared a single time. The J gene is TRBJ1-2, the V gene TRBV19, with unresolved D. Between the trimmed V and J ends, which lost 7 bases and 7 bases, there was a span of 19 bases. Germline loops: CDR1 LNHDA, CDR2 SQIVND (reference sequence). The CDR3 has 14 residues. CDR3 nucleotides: TGTGCCAGTACCCCACCCGGGAGCTGGGGTGGCTACACCTTC. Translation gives CASTPPGSWGGYTF.

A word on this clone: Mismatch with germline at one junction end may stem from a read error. Written as DNA, the CDR3 is TGTGCCAGCAGCTTAGATACTAAAAACATTCAGTACTTC. It translates to CASSLDTKNIQYF. The chain carries TRBV12-3 or TRBV12-4 and TRBJ2-4; D not certain. The CDR3 sequence is 13 residues long.

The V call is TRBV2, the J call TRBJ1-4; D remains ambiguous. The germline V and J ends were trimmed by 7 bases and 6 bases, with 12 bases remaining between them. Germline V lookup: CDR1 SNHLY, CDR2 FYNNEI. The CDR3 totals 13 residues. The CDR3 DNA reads TGTGCCAGCAACAAAATGTCGGATGAAAAACTGTTTTTT. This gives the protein CASNKMSDEKLFF.

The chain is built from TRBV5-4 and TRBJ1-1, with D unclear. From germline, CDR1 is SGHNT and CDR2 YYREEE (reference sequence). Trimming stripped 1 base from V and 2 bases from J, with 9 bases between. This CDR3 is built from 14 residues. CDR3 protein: CASSLRFENTEAFF. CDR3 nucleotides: TGTGCCAGCAGCTTGCGGTTTGAAAACACTGAAGCTTTCTTT.

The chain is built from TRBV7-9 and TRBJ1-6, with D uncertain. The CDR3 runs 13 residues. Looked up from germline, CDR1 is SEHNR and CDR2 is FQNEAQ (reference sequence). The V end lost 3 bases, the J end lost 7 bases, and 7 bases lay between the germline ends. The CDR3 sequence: CASSFIENSPLHF. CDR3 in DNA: TGTGCCAGCAGCTTCATAGAGAATTCACCCCTCCACTTT. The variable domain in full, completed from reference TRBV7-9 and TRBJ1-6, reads DTGVSQNPRHKITKRGQNVTFRCDPISEHNRLYWYRQTLGQGPEFLTYFQNEAQLEKSRLLSDRFSAERPKGSFSTLEIQRTEQGDSAMYLCASSFIENSPLHFGNGTRLTVT.

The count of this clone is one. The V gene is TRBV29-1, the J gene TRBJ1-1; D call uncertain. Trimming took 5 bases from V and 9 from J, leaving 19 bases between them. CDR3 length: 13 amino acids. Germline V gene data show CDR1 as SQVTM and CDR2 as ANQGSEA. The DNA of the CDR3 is TGCAGCGTTTTCCTCACCGCGGGCGGGAAAGCTTTCTTT. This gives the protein CSVFLTAGGKAFF. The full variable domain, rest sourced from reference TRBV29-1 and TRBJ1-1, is SAVISQKPSRDICQRGTSLTIQCQVDSQVTMMFWYRQQPGQSLTLIATANQGSEATYESGFVIDKFPISRPNLTFSTLTVSNMSPEDSSIYLCSVFLTAGGKAFFGQGTRLTVV.

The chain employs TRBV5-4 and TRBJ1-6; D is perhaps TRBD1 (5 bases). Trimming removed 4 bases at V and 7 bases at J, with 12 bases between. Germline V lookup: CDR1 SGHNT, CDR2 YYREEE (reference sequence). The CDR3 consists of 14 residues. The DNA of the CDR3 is TGTGCCAGCAGCACGGACATAGGCAATTCACCCCTCCACTTT. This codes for CASSTDIGNSPLHF.

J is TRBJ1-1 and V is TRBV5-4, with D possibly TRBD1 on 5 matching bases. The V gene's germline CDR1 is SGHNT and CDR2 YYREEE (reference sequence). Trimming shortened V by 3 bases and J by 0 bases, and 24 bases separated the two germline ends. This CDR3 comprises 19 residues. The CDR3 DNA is TGTGCCAGCAGCTCACTCCTATCAGGGTCTCGAGGAATGAACACTGAAGCTTTCTTT. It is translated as CASSSLLSGSRGMNTEAFF. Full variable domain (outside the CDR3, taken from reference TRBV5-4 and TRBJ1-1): ETGVTQSPTHLIKTRGQQVTLRCSSQSGHNTVSWYQQALGQGPQFIFQYYREEENGRGNFPPRFSGLQFPNYSSELNVNALELDDSALYLCASSSLLSGSRGMNTEAFFGQGTRLTVV.

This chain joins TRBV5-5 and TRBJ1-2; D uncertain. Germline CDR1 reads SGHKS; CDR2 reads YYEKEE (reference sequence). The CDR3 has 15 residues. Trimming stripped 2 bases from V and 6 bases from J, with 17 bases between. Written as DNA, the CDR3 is TGTGCCAGCAGCTTTATTCCAGGAATGAGTGATGGCTACACCTTC. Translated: CASSFIPGMSDGYTF.

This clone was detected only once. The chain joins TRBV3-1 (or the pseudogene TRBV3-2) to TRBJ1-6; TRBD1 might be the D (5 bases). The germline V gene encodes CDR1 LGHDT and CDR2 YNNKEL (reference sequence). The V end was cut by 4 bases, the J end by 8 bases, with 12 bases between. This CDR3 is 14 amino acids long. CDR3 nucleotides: TGTGCCAGCAGCCCTGTTTGGGGGGATTCACCCCTCCACTTT. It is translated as CASSPVWGDSPLHF.

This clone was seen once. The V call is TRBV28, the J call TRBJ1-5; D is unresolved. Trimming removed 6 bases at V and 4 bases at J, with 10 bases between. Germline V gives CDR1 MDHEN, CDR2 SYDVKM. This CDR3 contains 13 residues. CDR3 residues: CASRGFGNQPQHF. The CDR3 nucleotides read TGTGCCAGCAGGGGGTTTGGTAATCAGCCCCAGCATTTT.

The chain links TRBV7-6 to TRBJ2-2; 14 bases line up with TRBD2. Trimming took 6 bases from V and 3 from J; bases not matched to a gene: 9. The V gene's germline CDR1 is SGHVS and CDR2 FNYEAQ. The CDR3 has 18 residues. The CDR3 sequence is CASRPWTSGGLYTGELFF. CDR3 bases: TGTGCCAGCAGGCCTTGGACTAGCGGGGGGCTTTACACCGGGGAGCTGTTTTTT.

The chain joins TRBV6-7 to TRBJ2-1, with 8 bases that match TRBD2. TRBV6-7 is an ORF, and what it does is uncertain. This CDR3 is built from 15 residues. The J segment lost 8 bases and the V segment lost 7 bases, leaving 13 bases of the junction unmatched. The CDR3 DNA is TGTGCCAGCAATCCCACTAGCGGACCGCGGGATGAGCAGTTCTTC. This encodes CASNPTSGPRDEQFF.

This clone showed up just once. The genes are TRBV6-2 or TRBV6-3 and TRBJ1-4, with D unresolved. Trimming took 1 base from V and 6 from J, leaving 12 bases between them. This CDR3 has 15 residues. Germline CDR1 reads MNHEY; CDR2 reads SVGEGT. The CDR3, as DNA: TGTGCCAGCAGTTACTTTTCACAGATGGATGAAAAACTGTTTTTT. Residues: CASSYFSQMDEKLFF.

Here the CDR3 reads CASSQETLNTEAFF. CDR3 in DNA: TGTGCCAGCAGCCAGGAAACATTGAACACTGAAGCTTTCTTT. The rearrangement links TRBV14 to TRBJ1-1; D ambiguous. V gave up 3 bases and J gave up 0 bases, with 8 bases separating them. Germline values: CDR1 SGHDN, CDR2 FVKESK. The CDR3 has 14 residues.

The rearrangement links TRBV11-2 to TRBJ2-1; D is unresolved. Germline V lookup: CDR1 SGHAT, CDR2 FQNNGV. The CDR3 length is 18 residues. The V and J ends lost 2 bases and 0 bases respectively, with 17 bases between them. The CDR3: CASSLFGVLGNSYNEQFF. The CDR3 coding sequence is TGTGCCAGCAGCTTATTTGGGGTTTTGGGGAACTCCTACAATGAGCAGTTCTTC. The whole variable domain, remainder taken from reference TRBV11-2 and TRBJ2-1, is EAGVAQSPRYKIIEKRQSVAFWCNPISGHATLYWYQQILGQGPKLLIQFQNNGVVDDSQLPKDRFSAERLKGVDSTLKIQPAKLEDSAVYLCASSLFGVLGNSYNEQFFGPGTRLTVL.

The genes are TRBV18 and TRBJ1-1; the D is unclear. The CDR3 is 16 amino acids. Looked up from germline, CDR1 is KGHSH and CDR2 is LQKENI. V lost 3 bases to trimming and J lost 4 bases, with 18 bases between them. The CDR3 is CASSPSYDVSSTEAFF. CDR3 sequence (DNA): TGTGCCAGCTCACCTTCATACGACGTTTCGTCCACTGAAGCTTTCTTT.

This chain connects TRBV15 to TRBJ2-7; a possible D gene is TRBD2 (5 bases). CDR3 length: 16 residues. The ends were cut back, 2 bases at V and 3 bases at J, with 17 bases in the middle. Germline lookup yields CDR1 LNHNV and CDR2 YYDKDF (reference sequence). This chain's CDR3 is CATSRPLLEGGYEQYF. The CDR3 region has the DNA TGTGCCACCAGCAGACCGCTTCTTGAGGGCGGCTACGAGCAGTACTTC.

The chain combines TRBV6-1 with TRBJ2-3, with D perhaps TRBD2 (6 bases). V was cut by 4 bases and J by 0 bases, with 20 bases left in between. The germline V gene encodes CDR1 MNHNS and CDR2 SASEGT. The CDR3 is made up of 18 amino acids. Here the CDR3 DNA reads TGTGCCAGCAGTGGAATAATGGGGGGACCCCGGAGCACAGATACGCAGTATTTT. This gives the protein CASSGIMGGPRSTDTQYF.

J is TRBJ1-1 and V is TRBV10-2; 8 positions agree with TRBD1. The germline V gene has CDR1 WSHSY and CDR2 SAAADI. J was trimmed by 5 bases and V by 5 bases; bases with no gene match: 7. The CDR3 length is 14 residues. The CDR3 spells CASSNIYRGTEAFF. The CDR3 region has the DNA TGCGCCAGCAGTAACATATACAGGGGGACTGAAGCTTTCTTT.

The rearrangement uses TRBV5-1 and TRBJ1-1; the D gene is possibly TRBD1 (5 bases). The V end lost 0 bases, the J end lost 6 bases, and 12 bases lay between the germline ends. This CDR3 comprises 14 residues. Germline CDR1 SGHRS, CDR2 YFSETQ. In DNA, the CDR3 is TGCGCCAGCAGCTTGGGGGACTTGGCTTCTGAAGCTTTCTTT. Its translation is CASSLGDLASEAFF.

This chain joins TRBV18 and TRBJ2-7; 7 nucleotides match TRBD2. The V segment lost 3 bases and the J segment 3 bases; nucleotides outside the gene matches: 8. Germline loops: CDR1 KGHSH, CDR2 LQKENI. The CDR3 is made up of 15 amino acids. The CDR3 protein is CASSPSGEGYYEQYF. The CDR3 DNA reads TGTGCCAGCTCACCTTCCGGGGAGGGATACTACGAGCAGTACTTC.

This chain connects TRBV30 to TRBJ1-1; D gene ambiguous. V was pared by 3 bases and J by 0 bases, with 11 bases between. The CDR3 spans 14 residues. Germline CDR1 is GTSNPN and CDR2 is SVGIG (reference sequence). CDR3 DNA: TGTGCCTGGAGCTTGAGGTTAATGAACACTGAAGCTTTCTTT. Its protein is CAWSLRLMNTEAFF.

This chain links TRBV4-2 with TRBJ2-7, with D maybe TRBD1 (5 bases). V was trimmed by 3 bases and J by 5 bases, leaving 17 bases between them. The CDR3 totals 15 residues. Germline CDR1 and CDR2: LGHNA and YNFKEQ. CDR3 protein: CASSHDATEKDEQYF. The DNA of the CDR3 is TGTGCCAGCAGCCATGATGCGACAGAAAAGGACGAGCAGTACTTC.

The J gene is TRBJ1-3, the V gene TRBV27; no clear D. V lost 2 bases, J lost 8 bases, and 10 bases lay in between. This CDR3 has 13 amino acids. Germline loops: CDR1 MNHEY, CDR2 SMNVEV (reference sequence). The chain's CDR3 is CASSLKASYTIYF. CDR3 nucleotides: TGTGCCAGCAGTTTAAAGGCCTCATACACCATATATTTT.

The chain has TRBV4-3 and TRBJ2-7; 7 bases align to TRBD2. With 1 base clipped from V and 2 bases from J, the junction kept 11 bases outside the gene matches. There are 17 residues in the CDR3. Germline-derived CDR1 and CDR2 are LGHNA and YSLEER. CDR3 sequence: CASSQGRLAATPYEQYF. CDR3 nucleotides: TGCGCCAGCAGCCAAGGTCGGCTAGCGGCCACACCCTACGAGCAGTACTTC.

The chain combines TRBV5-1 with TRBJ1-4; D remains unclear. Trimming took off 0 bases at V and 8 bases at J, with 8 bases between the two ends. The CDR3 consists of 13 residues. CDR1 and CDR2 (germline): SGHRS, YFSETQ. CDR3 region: CASSLVQREKLFF. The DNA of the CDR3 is TGCGCCAGCAGCTTGGTTCAGAGAGAAAAACTGTTTTTT.

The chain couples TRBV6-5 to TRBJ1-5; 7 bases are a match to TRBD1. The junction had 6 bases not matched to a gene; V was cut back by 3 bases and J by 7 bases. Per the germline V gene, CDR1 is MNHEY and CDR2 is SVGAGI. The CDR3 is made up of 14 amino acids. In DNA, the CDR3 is TGTGCCAGCAGTTATAGACAGGGTTACCAGCCCCAGCATTTT. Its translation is CASSYRQGYQPQHF.

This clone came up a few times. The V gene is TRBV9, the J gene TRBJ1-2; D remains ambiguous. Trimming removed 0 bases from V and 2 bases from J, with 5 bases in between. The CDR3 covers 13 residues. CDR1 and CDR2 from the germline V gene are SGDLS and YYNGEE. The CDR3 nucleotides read TGTGCCAGCAGCGTAGTTCCCAACTATGGCTACACCTTC. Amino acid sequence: CASSVVPNYGYTF.